This T cell receptor beta chain appears in the sequencing data of a study of T-cell reconstitution after alpha-beta-depleted transplantation in children. CDR1 and CDR2 (germline): DFQATT, SNEGSKA (reference sequence). CDR3 size: 15 residues. Unmatched junction bases numbered 19, after V lost 5 bases and J lost 14 bases. As it was prepared, the TCRbeta library received unique molecular identifiers. One entry per CDR3 protein results from TCRdb running MiXCR on the PCR reads. The sample includes some 240,000 distinct CDR3 sequences, 9.7% of them seen just once. The sample holds many counts of this clonotype.

This clonotype was obtained from a human donor who donated a stem cell graft to a child with SCID. This chain uses TRBV20-1 with TRBJ2-1; 9 nucleotides match TRBD1. This sample comprised PBMCs from the stem cell graft donor, obtained from the stem cell graft. This CDR3 is CSAPPEGTGPTPEFF. The CDR3 DNA reads TGCAGTGCTCCTCCGGAGGGGACAGGGCCGACCCCGGAGTTCTTC.